The next 3 T cell receptor beta chains were all read from a single sample in a study of cytomegalovirus exposure and HLA in healthy donors. It was with 60 Vbeta and 13 Jbeta primers that the PCR ran. TCRdb's copy holds only in-frame clones and misses some; the assay was immunoSEQ multiplex PCR. The table shows 200,000 to 250,000 clones, with more than 65% occurring only once. Material for sequencing was PBMCs. Receptors originate from a woman under 40 in good health and CMV-seronegative.

CDR3 residues: CASGGRAVNTEAFF. DNA of the CDR3: TGTGCCAGTGGCGGGCGGGCTGTGAACACTGAAGCTTTCTTT. This chain links TRBV19 with TRBJ1-1; no clear D gene. The V and J ends lost 8 bases and 0 bases respectively, with 13 bases between them. Germline CDR1 reads LNHDA; CDR2 reads SQIVND (reference sequence). This CDR3 has 14 residues.

This chain connects TRBV11-3 to TRBJ1-1, with D unresolved. The germline V gene has CDR1 SGHNT and CDR2 YENEEA. V was cut by 0 bases and J by 11 bases, with 13 bases left in between. The CDR3 has 13 amino acids. CDR3 DNA sequence: TGTGCCAGCAGCTTAGATCGGGAGGGCCTGGCTTTCTTT. It is translated as CASSLDREGLAFF. The whole variable domain, remainder taken from reference TRBV11-3 and TRBJ1-1, is EAGVVQSPRYKIIEKKQPVAFWCNPISGHNTLYWYLQNLGQGPELLIRYENEEAVDDSQLPKDRFSAERLKGVDSTLKIQPAELGDSAVYLCASSLDREGLAFFGQGTRLTVV.

V usage is TRBV7-9 and J usage is TRBJ2-1; TRBD2 agrees at 10 bases. The V and J ends lost 5 bases and 9 bases, in that order; junction bases with no gene match: 10. The CDR3 spans 15 residues. CDR1 SEHNR and CDR2 FQNEAQ come from the germline V gene (reference sequence). The DNA of the CDR3 is TGTGCCAGCAGCCCGATGAGCGGGGGGGAGGGTGAGCAGTTCTTC. It encodes CASSPMSGGEGEQFF.